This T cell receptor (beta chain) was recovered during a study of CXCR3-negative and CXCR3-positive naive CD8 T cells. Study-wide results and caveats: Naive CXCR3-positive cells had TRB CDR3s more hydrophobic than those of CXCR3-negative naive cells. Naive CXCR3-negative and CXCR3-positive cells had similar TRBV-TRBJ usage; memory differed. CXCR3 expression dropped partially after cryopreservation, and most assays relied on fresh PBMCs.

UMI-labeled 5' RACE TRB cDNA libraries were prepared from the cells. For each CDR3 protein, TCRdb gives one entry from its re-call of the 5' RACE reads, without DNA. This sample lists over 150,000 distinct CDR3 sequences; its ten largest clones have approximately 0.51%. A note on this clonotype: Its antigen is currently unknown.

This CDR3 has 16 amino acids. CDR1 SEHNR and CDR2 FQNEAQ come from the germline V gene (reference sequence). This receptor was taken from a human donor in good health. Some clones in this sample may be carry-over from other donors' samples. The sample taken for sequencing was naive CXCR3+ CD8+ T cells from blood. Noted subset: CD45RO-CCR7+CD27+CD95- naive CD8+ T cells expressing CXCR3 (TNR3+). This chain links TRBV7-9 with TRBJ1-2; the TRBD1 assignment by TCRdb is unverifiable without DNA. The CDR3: CASSSGQASKGYGYTF.